This T cell receptor (beta chain) was recorded in a study of long-term antiretroviral therapy in people with HIV (dated by TCRdb to between 2021 and 2024). The study in broad terms: The earliest samples were collected about a decade before the 2015 WHO recommendation for immediate ART, when ART was typically delayed until CD4 counts fell. About 35% of the 30 participants with HIV were female. This retrospective serial study examined whether starting ART and sustained HIV suppression were associated with changes in the composition and diversity of the TRB repertoire in peripheral blood. No cross-contamination during QIAcube processing was shown when test extractions of a monoclonal T-cell line were performed alongside about 30 polyclonal samples. From fewer than 35 adults with confirmed HIV infection, the cohort provided under 200 cryopreserved PBMC samples, gathered serially across a mean of approximately six years (range 1-12). Beyond this particular receptor, the publication reports: CDR3 length ranges in HIV repertoires were narrower than in controls, and network structure suggested an antigen-experienced repertoire with only a slight naive shift after ART. Samples dated from the mid-2000s to the late 2010s, and the ART regimens used may be less effective than current ones. At every time point, the repertoire was dominated by expanded TRB clones first identified before ART initiation, although this dominance fluctuated and, in many PLHIV, declined after ART. No data were available on ART adherence, viral resistance or therapy changes, limiting inferences about post-ART repertoire changes. Unsorted PBMC were profiled instead of sorted CD4+ and CD8+ T cells because pre-ART samples had limited cell numbers. ART initiation was associated with a significant increase in TRB diversity, but diversity stayed significantly below transplant donor controls even after long-term ART. Since PBMC availability was limited, sequencing covered only the TCR beta chain, with no alpha chain pairing.

CDR1 and CDR2, looked up from the germline V gene, are KGHSH and LQKENI. The CDR3, from cysteine to phenylalanine, totals 15 residues. The read is trimmed to its CDR3 DNA, 45 bases read in frame from base 1. V is trimmed back by 6 bases and J by 4 bases, and the junction contains 8 bases that no gene match accounts for. As for this clone: Its antigen remains unidentified. Per-base quality was not reported, and no clone a single base away is much larger than it.

To be included, a participant needed at least one PBMC sample from before ART initiation plus at least two post-ART samples. Every participant with HIV received treatment in the United States of America. Cryopreserved samples of about 0.95-10 million PBMC were thawed and washed before DNA extraction. At the time of the earliest PBMC sample, participants with HIV were aged between about 20 and 54 years. Each participant contributed PBMC samples from 1-4 timepoints before ART initiation and 2-8 timepoints after ART initiation, with a median of 7 samples. Serial HIV viral load, CD4+ T-cell count, ART history and demographic data were obtained for every participant. Genomic DNA was extracted from unsorted PBMC with a Qiagen kit on a QIAcube, with processing performed in batches of 12 samples. The immunoSEQ hsTCRB v3.0 assay was used at survey level resolution to sequence the TRB variable region. The target sequencing depth for TRB was roughly 40,000-55,000 T-cell genomes per sample. Pooled TRB libraries were sequenced on an Illumina MiSeq with a v3 150-cycle kit. As for how the authors treated the data: Repertoire analysis ran in R within a reproducible Nextflow workflow covering QC, data transformation and analysis. Custom analyses were implemented in LymphoSeq2, an R package for AIRR-Seq data exploration. A few samples that yielded fewer than 5000 total TRB sequences were excluded, so that around 190 HIV repertoires were analyzed. Among the 170 to 200 retained HIV repertoires, roughly 60 were collected before ART initiation and about 130 were collected after ART initiation. Repertoires were downsampled to 5000 TRB nucleotide sequences, with summary statistics averaged over 100 downsampling iterations. TRB sequences were retained for analysis only if CDR3 regions of at least seven amino acids were present. Diversity was measured with a Shannon entropy-derived clonality score and the Gini coefficient. In repertoire networks, the top 5000 CDR3 amino acid sequences were linked whenever an edit distance of one separated two sequences. For TRB CDR3 amino acid sequences, antigen specificity groups and MHC restriction were predicted with GLIPH2. To flag known CMV, EBV, HIV or tissue antigen associations, CDR3 amino acid sequences were matched against VDJdb and McPAS-TCR. Pre-ART, post-ART and control groups were compared with Wilcoxon signed-rank tests and Holm-Bonferroni correction. TCRdb obtained this table from immuneACCESS and retained in-frame rearrangements with V and J assigned. These tables miss some clones; where compared with another copy, unresolved V genes account for less than half of the shortfall, and the remainder is unexplained. The V and J calls and clone size were taken over from that table, and D and trimming were inferred from the DNA. Here the sample has 25,000 to 30,000 clones; 84% occur a single time. In total, the top ten clones hold roughly 6.4% of the sample.

The rearranged chain carries TRBV18 and TRBJ1-5; 8 central bases correspond to TRBD1. The source is a man aged 18-30 years with HIV. Sequenced material: unsorted PBMCs, taken 0.4 years after starting antiretroviral therapy. CDR3 region: CASSRTGLRNQPQHF. The DNA is as follows: TGTGCCAGCTCTCGGACAGGGCTTAGGAATCAGCCCCAGCATTTT.